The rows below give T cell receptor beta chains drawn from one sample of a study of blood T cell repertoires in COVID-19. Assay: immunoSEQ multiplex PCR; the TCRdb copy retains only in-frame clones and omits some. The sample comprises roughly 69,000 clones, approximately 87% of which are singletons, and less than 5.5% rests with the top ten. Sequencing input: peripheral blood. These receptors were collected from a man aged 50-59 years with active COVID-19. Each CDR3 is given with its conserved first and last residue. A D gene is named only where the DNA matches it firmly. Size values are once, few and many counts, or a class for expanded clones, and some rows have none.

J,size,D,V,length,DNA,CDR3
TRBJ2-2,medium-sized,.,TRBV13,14,TGTGCCAGCAGTTTAGACACCTACACCGGGGAGCTGTTTTTT,CASSLDTYTGELFF
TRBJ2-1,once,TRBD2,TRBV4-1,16,TGCGCCAGCAGCCCGGCTGTAGCGGGAGGCTACAATGAGCAGTTCTTC,CASSPAVAGGYNEQFF
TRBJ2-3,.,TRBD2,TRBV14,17,TGTGCCAGCAGCCAAGATCCGGGAGGCGGGTTCGCCGATACGCAGTATTTT,CASSQDPGGGFADTQYF
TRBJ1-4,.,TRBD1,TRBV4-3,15,TGCGCCAGCAGCCAATGGACAGGAGGTAGCGAAAAACTGTTTTTT,CASSQWTGGSEKLFF
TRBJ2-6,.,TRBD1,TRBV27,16,TGTGCCAGCAGTTTGAGGGGGCACTCTGGGGCCAACGTCCTGACTTTC,CASSLRGHSGANVLTF
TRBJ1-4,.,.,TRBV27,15,TGTGCCAGCAGCCCACGAGGGTGGGCTAATGAAAAACTGTTTTTT,CASSPRGWANEKLFF
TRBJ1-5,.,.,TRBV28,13,TGTGCCAGCAGTTTATCGGGAATTCAGCCCCAGCATTTT,CASSLSGIQPQHF
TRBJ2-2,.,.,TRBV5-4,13,TGTGCCAGCAACGGACAGAACACCGGGGAGCTGTTTTTT,CASNGQNTGELFF
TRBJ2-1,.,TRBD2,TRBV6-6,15,TGTGCCAGCAGTTACTCTAGCGGGAGAGCCAATGAGCAGTTCTTC,CASSYSSGRANEQFF
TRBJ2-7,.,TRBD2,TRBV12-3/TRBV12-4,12,TGTGCCAGCAGCCCGACTAGCGACGAGCAGTACTTC,CASSPTSDEQYF
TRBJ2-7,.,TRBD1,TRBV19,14,TGTGCCAGTAGTACACAGGGGGGCGGCTACGAGCAGTACTTC,CASSTQGGGYEQYF
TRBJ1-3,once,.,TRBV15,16,TGTGCCACCAGCAGAGATATCAAACAGGGTAGAAACACCATATATTTT,CATSRDIKQGRNTIYF
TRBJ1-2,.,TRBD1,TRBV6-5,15,TGTGCCAGCAGTTACGTGGGACAGGCAAACTATGGCTACACCTTC,CASSYVGQANYGYTF
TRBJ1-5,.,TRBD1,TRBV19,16,TGTGCCAGTAGTCTGACCGGGACAGGGGGCAATCAGCCCCAGCATTTT,CASSLTGTGGNQPQHF
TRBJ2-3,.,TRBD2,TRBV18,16,TGTGCCAGCTCAACTCGACTAGCGGGGGGCACAGATACGCAGTATTTT,CASSTRLAGGTDTQYF
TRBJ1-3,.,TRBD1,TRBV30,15,TGTGCCTGGAGGGGGGACAGGCACTCTGGAAACACCATATATTTT,CAWRGDRHSGNTIYF
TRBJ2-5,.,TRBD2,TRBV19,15,TGTGCCAGTAGTCGGAGGGGGACTAGTCGGGAGACCCAGTACTTC,CASSRRGTSRETQYF
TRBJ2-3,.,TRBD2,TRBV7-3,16,TGTGCCAGCAGCTACGGACTAGCGGGAGGAGCGGATACGCAGTATTTT,CASSYGLAGGADTQYF
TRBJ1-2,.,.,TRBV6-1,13,TGTGCCAGCAGTGACCAGGGTCCCTATGGCTACACCTTC,CASSDQGPYGYTF
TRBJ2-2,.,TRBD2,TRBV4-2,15,TGTGCCAGCAGCCAAGCGGGGGGGGAGGCCGGGGAGCTGTTTTTT,CASSQAGGEAGELFF
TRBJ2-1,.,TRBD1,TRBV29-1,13,TGCAGCGGGGGACAGGGACCAAACAATGAGCAGTTCTTC,CSGGQGPNNEQFF